This T cell receptor (beta chain) was observed in a study of blood T cell repertoires in COVID-19. The overall study: Sources were T cells, B-cell-depleted T cells, or PBMCs; the material itself was cDNA or gDNA.

What the recovered Cohort 3 donors had was two negative PCRs, clearance, or symptom resolution. As processed by the authors: Estimation of nucleated cell counts relied on the amplification of reference gene primers. Sequenced by immunoSEQ multiplex PCR; TCRdb stores in-frame clones only, minus some. The V and J calls and clone size come from that table; D and trimming were worked out from the DNA. The table has about 310,000 clones, around 90% seen once. Germline V gene data show CDR1 as LGHDT and CDR2 as YNNKEL (reference sequence). V was pared by 3 bases and J by 3 bases, with 8 bases of the junction left unmatched. CDR3 length equals 18 residues.

This rearrangement joins TRBV3-1 (or the pseudogene TRBV3-2) to TRBJ2-5; 15 positions agree with TRBD2. The sequenced sample consisted of PBMCs or T cells enriched from blood (not recorded which). The TCR was taken from a man aged 55 to 70 who had recovered from COVID-19. The chain's CDR3 is CASSQGLAGGPKEETQYF. CDR3 coding DNA: TGTGCCAGCAGCCAGGGACTAGCGGGAGGCCCAAAGGAAGAGACCCAGTACTTC.